Listed below are T cell receptor beta chains from one sample, sequenced in a study of T cells expressing NK-cell markers. TCRdb re-called the 5' RACE reads and catalogs CDR3 proteins one per entry, DNA excluded. The ten most abundant clones cover 3% to 4.5% of a sample with around 550,000 distinct CDR3 sequences. The material sequenced was blood T cells: a sorted CD56 or NKG2C T cell subset, CD4+ or CD8+ T cells, or bulk PBMC T cells (not recorded which). These receptors originate from a man between 18 and 29 years old in good health. The CDR3 runs from the conserved cysteine through the conserved F or W.

>TRBJ1-6|TRBV12-3/TRBV12-4
CASSTGGRISPLHF
>TRBJ2-1|TRBV10-2
CASSSQGLAEILSSYNEQFF
>TRBJ2-5|TRBV9
CASSVLGLHQETQYF
>TRBJ1-5|TRBV5-1
CASSLAPGGGQPQHF
>TRBJ2-1|TRBV7-9
CASEEGFNEQFF
>TRBJ2-7|TRBV4-3
CASSQGRGSPYEQYF
>TRBJ1-4|TRBV27
CASSLAPVGGKLFF
>TRBJ2-1|TRBV29-1
CSVDESGYNEQFF
>TRBJ2-3|TRBV29-1
CSIETGGFRTDTQYF
>TRBJ2-2|TRBV12-3/TRBV12-4
CASSQSGGIYTGELFF
>TRBJ1-2|TRBV7-2
CASSLAQGDYGYTF
>TRBJ2-5|TRBV5-8
CASSLERGQGSETQYF
>TRBJ2-1|TRBV3-1
CASSRTAGERNEQFF
>TRBJ2-7|TRBV20-1
CSAKKSGQGPLIVAYEQYF
>TRBJ2-5|TRBV15
CATSRPRLAEETQYF
>TRBJ1-5|TRBV27
CASTQGGQPQHF
>TRBJ1-5|TRBV3-1
CASSLGQYSNQPQHF
>TRBJ2-1|TRBV29-1
CSASLAPNEQFF
>TRBJ2-3|TRBV18
CASSPLTTSGITDTQYF
>TRBJ2-1|TRBV5-1
CASSSVRSSGFYNEQFF
>TRBJ2-3|TRBV12-3/TRBV12-4
CASSLALAGHSTDTQYF